The next 26 T cell receptor beta chains were all read from a single sample in a study of shared clonotypes between healthy human individuals. Sequencing was performed with immunoSEQ multiplex PCR; in TCRdb, only in-frame clones are kept and a portion is missing. The sample carries 2 million to 2.5 million clones, around 95% recorded once. Source material: naive CD4+ T cells sorted from blood. Stated subset: CD45RA+ positively selected. Receptors originate from a man between 18 and 35 years old in good health.

The chain combines TRBV7-9 with TRBJ2-5; no definite D call. CDR3 size: 14 residues. Trimming took 7 bases from V and 5 from J, leaving 17 bases between them. Germline V gene sequence: CDR1 SEHNR, CDR2 FQNEAQ (reference sequence). This chain's CDR3 is CASTPDLDRETQYF. CDR3 bases: TGTGCCAGCACCCCGGACCTCGATCGGGAGACCCAGTACTTC.

This clone appeared a single time. The chain carries TRBV6-6 and TRBJ2-3; 7 bases agree with TRBD2. The CDR3 has 13 amino acids. J lost 6 bases, V lost 5 bases, and 5 bases had no gene match. Germline CDR1 reads MNHNY; CDR2 reads SVGAGI (reference sequence). CDR3 protein: CASSRSSGDTQYF. In DNA form, the CDR3 reads TGTGCCAGCAGTAGATCTAGCGGCGATACGCAGTATTTT.

This chain uses TRBV4-1 with TRBJ1-4, with a possible D match to TRBD1 (6 bases). Trimming removed 0 bases at V and 8 bases at J, with 16 bases between. The CDR3 consists of 16 residues. Germline V gives CDR1 MGHRA, CDR2 YSYEKL. This chain's CDR3 is CASSQDLVNDREKLFF. For the CDR3, the DNA is TGCGCCAGCAGCCAAGATCTCGTAAATGACAGGGAAAAACTGTTTTTT.

This sequence joins TRBV30 and TRBJ2-3, with 8 nucleotides matching TRBD2. The germline gives CDR1 GTSNPN, CDR2 SVGIG (reference sequence). V lost 2 bases and J lost 5; bases outside the gene matches: 6. This CDR3 is 14 amino acids long. The CDR3: CAWSTGTRLDTQYF. The CDR3 region has the DNA TGTGCCTGGAGTACCGGGACTAGACTAGATACGCAGTATTTT.

This clone was detected only once. The CDR3 bases are TGTGCCAGCAGCCACACAGATACGCAGTATTTT. This sequence encodes CASSHTDTQYF. The rearrangement joins TRBV13 to TRBJ2-3; the D is unclear. Trimming took off 5 bases at V and 2 bases at J, with 2 bases between the two ends. The CDR3 spans 11 residues. CDR1 is PRHDT and CDR2 is FYEKMQ in the germline V gene (reference sequence).

V is TRBV2 and J is TRBJ1-1; tentative D call: TRBD1 (6 bases). Germline CDR1 is SNHLY and CDR2 is FYNNEI. Between the trimmed V and J ends, which lost 2 bases and 4 bases, there was a span of 11 bases. The CDR3 runs to 14 residues. CDR3 region: CASSETGHFTEAFF. DNA for the CDR3: TGTGCCAGCAGTGAAACGGGACACTTCACTGAAGCTTTCTTT.

V gene TRBV7-9 combines with J gene TRBJ2-7, with TRBD2 identical over 11 bases. The germline V gene encodes CDR1 SEHNR and CDR2 FQNEAQ (reference sequence). The CDR3 is 16 amino acids. V shed 5 bases, J shed 3 bases, and the junction held 9 bases outside the gene matches. The CDR3: CASSRLAGGGDYEQYF. The CDR3 DNA sequence: TGTGCCAGCAGCCGGCTAGCGGGAGGAGGGGACTACGAGCAGTACTTC.

The V call is TRBV27, the J call TRBJ2-3, with D perhaps TRBD1 (5 bases). The CDR3 is 16 amino acids. Germline CDR1 is MNHEY and CDR2 is SMNVEV (reference sequence). Between the trimmed V and J ends, which lost 1 base and 1 base, there was a span of 12 bases. CDR3 bases: TGTGCCAGCAGTTTATTTGCAGGGTTTGGCACAGATACGCAGTATTTT. Amino acid sequence: CASSLFAGFGTDTQYF.

CDR3 coding DNA: TGTGCCAGCAGCCCAGACAGGGGCGGCAATCAGCCCCAGCATTTT. This encodes CASSPDRGGNQPQHF. This chain joins TRBV28 and TRBJ1-5; TRBD1 matches at 8 bases. Trimming at V came to 6 bases and at J to 2 bases, leaving 6 bases not matched to a gene. CDR3 length equals 15 residues. Germline CDR1 MDHEN, CDR2 SYDVKM.

About this clone: A read error may account for a junction end that differs from germline. At the DNA level, this CDR3 is encoded by other sequences in the same sample as well. The gene calls are TRBV14 and TRBJ1-6; 9 bases fit TRBD1. The CDR3 spans 15 residues. Germline V lookup: CDR1 SGHDN, CDR2 FVKESK. As DNA, the CDR3 is TGTGCCAGCAGCCAGGTCACAGGGGGCCATTCGCCCCTCCACTTT. This sequence encodes CASSQVTGGHSPLHF.

This chain connects TRBV5-1 to TRBJ2-2; 10 nucleotides line up with TRBD1. The V and J ends lost 5 bases and 4 bases, in that order; junction bases with no gene match: 5. Germline CDR1 SGHRS, CDR2 YFSETQ. The CDR3 has 15 residues. This CDR3 is CASSGTGEGTGELFF. DNA for the CDR3: TGCGCCAGCAGTGGGACAGGGGAAGGCACCGGGGAGCTGTTTTTT.

This chain uses TRBV6-1 with TRBJ1-2; no definite D call. This CDR3 spans 13 amino acids. Germline lookup yields CDR1 MNHNS and CDR2 SASEGT. The V end was cut by 3 bases, the J end by 3 bases, with 8 bases between. CDR3 nucleotide sequence: TGTGCCAGCAGTGATCACATAGACTATGGCTACACCTTC. Its protein is CASSDHIDYGYTF.

The chain couples TRBV9 to TRBJ2-2; tentatively, D is TRBD2 (6 bases). The CDR3 sequence is 17 residues long. From germline, CDR1 is SGDLS and CDR2 YYNGEE. With 1 base removed from V and 0 bases from J, the gap between germline ends came to 13 bases. CDR3: CASSVQTGVSNTGELFF. The CDR3 DNA reads TGTGCCAGCAGCGTACAGACGGGGGTATCGAACACCGGGGAGCTGTTTTTT.

The chain employs TRBV5-1 and TRBJ1-1; 8 nucleotides agree with TRBD1. With 0 bases clipped from V and 2 bases from J, the junction kept 6 bases outside the gene matches. Looked up from germline, CDR1 is SGHRS and CDR2 is YFSETQ. This CDR3 contains 16 residues. The CDR3 spells CASSLAPGGGNTEAFF. Written as DNA, the CDR3 is TGCGCCAGCAGCTTGGCCCCAGGGGGCGGAAACACTGAAGCTTTCTTT.

In nucleotides, the CDR3 is TGTGCCAGCAGCCTCGGGGCAGACCTCTACGAGCAGTACTTC. Its translation is CASSLGADLYEQYF. The rearrangement links TRBV14 to TRBJ2-7; D is perhaps TRBD1 or TRBD2 (5 bases each). V shed 4 bases and J shed 3 bases, with 13 bases lying between them. This CDR3 comprises 14 residues. CDR1 and CDR2 (germline): SGHDN, FVKESK.

Turning to this clone: The same CDR3 can be traced to other DNA sequences in this sample. The chain is built from TRBV15 and TRBJ2-6; D may be TRBD1 or TRBD2 (5 bases each). V was trimmed by 8 bases and J by 3 bases, leaving 11 bases between them. Germline CDR1 is LNHNV and CDR2 is YYDKDF (reference sequence). The CDR3 is made up of 14 amino acids. The DNA of the CDR3 is TGTGCCACCTCGAGGGGTGGTGGGGCCAACGTCCTGACTTTC. It is translated as CATSRGGGANVLTF.

J is TRBJ2-5 and V is TRBV11-3; possibly TRBD2 for D (5 bases). This CDR3 contains 17 residues. V was shortened by 1 base and J by 2 bases, with 17 bases between the two germline ends. The V gene's germline CDR1 is SGHNT and CDR2 YENEEA. This CDR3 reads CASSLGGAPYLQETQYF. The CDR3 DNA follows: TGTGCCAGCAGCTTAGGGGGAGCGCCCTACCTTCAAGAGACCCAGTACTTC.

This chain uses TRBV7-3 with TRBJ2-4, with D perhaps TRBD2 (6 bases). The V gene's germline CDR1 is SGHTA and CDR2 FQGTGA. The CDR3 spans 14 residues. Trimming removed 5 bases at V and 5 bases at J, with 13 bases between. The CDR3 sequence is CASSLLGGENIQYF. The DNA for the CDR3 is TGTGCCAGCAGCCTACTGGGGGGAGAAAACATTCAGTACTTC.

The chain is built from TRBV10-2 and TRBJ2-3, with D perhaps matching TRBD1 (6 bases). The CDR3 has 14 amino acids. Germline V CDR1 and CDR2: WSHSY, SAAADI. The ends were cut back, 2 bases at V and 4 bases at J, with 10 bases in the middle. CDR3 sequence reads: CASSEGGWADTQYF. CDR3 nucleotides: TGCGCCAGCAGTGAGGGGGGCTGGGCAGATACGCAGTATTTT.

V is TRBV10-3 and J is TRBJ1-2; 9 positions agree with TRBD1. The CDR3 runs to 16 residues. V dropped 3 bases and J dropped 6; count of bases not matched to a gene: 11. Germline V gives CDR1 ENHRY, CDR2 SYGVKD. The CDR3 protein is CAISEIGTGFEDGYTF. CDR3 nucleotides: TGTGCCATCAGTGAAATAGGGACAGGGTTTGAGGATGGCTACACCTTC.

The chain carries TRBV6-5 and TRBJ1-4; 7 bases align to TRBD1. Trimming at V came to 6 bases and at J to 4 bases, leaving 8 bases not matched to a gene. Germline CDR1 MNHEY, CDR2 SVGAGI. The CDR3 is 15 residues long. Here the CDR3 reads CASRSKGAYNEKLFF. The CDR3, as DNA: TGTGCCAGCAGGTCCAAGGGGGCGTATAATGAAAAACTGTTTTTT.

As for this clone: Different DNA sequences within this sample yield the same CDR3. V usage is TRBV7-6 and J usage is TRBJ2-5; no firm D call. The germline V gene has CDR1 SGHVS and CDR2 FNYEAQ. V shed 1 base and J shed 4 bases, with 4 bases lying between them. The CDR3 runs 12 residues. The CDR3 nucleotides read TGTGCCAGCAGCTTAGACGGAGAGACCCAGTACTTC. It encodes CASSLDGETQYF.

The chain uses TRBV6-6 and TRBJ2-3, with no clear D. The CDR3 length is 14 residues. Per germline, CDR1 MNHNY and CDR2 SVGAGI (reference sequence). Deletions cut 2 bases from V and 4 bases from J, with 10 bases between. In nucleotides, the CDR3 is TGTGCCAGCAGTTACAAACAGCCAGCAGATACGCAGTATTTT. It codes for CASSYKQPADTQYF.

About this clone itself: The germline gene is not matched at one end of the junction; a read error may be the cause. Other DNA sequences in this sample translate to the same CDR3. The chain employs TRBV29-1 and TRBJ2-5, with D maybe TRBD2 (5 bases). The germline V gene has CDR1 SQVTM and CDR2 ANQGSEA. This CDR3 contains 10 residues. The CDR3, as DNA: TGTAGCGTGAAGCAAGAGACCCAGTACTTC. Its translation: CSVKQETQYF.

The chain couples TRBV5-1 to TRBJ2-4; D could derive from TRBD1 or TRBD2 (5 bases each). Trimming cost V 1 base and J 0 bases, with 14 bases left between them. The CDR3 is made up of 17 amino acids. CDR1 is SGHRS and CDR2 is YFSETQ in the germline V gene. The CDR3 DNA is TGCGCCAGCAGCTTGACCCGGGACCCTCAAGCCAAAAACATTCAGTACTTC. Translation gives CASSLTRDPQAKNIQYF.

This clone was seen ten or more times. This chain links TRBV7-9 with TRBJ2-3; 8 nucleotides align to TRBD2. Trimming cost V 2 bases and J 2 bases; bases outside gene matches: 9. Germline CDR1 SEHNR, CDR2 FQNEAQ (reference sequence). This CDR3 has 17 amino acids. Here the CDR3 reads CASSLILAGHFTDTQYF. The CDR3 DNA reads TGTGCCAGCAGCTTAATTTTAGCGGGACACTTCACAGATACGCAGTATTTT.